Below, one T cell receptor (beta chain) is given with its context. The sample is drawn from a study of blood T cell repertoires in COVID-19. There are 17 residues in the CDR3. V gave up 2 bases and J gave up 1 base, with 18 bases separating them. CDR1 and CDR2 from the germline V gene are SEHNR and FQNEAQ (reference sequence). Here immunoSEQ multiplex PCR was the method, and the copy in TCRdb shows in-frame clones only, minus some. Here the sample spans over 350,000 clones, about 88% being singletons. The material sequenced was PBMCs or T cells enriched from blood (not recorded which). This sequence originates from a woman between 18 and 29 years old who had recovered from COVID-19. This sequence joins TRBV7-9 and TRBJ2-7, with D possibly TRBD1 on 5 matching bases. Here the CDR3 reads CASSLLVLGRVSYEQYF. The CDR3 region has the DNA TGTGCCAGCAGCTTACTAGTTCTGGGCAGGGTATCCTACGAGCAGTACTTC.